These 16 T cell receptor beta chains originate from one sample sequenced in a study of CDR3 diversity in severe acne. Via MiXCR, TCRdb re-called the PCR reads, giving one row per CDR3 protein. This sample has about 85,000 distinct CDR3 sequences; roughly half occur once, and the top ten carry 10%. Material for sequencing was blood. These receptors were obtained from a male donor in good health, serving as a control.

The chain joins TRBV25-1 to TRBJ2-2, with no clear D. The V end was cut by 8 bases, the J end by 6 bases, with 7 bases between. Germline V CDR1 and CDR2: MGHDK, SYGVNS. The CDR3 has 11 amino acids. The CDR3 DNA reads TGTGCCAGCGTAGATTCCGGGGAGCTGTTTTTT. It yields the protein CASVDSGELFF. The full variable domain, completed using reference TRBV25-1 and TRBJ2-2, is EADIYQTPRYLVIGTGKKITLECSQTMGHDKMYWYQQDPGMELHLIHYSYGVNSTEKGDLSSESTVSRIRTEHFPLTLESARPSHTSQYLCASVDSGELFFGEGSRLTVL.

The rearrangement links TRBV25-1 to TRBJ2-2; 7 bases match TRBD1. The CDR3 covers 14 residues. Germline trimming cut 11 bases from V and 1 base from J; bases unmatched to any gene: 7. Germline V lookup: CDR1 MGHDK, CDR2 SYGVNS. The CDR3 sequence is CALVDRENTGELFF. The CDR3 DNA sequence: TGTGCCTTGGTAGACAGGGAGAACACCGGGGAGCTGTTTTTT. Based on the CDR3 plus reference TRBV25-1 and TRBJ2-2, the full variable domain is EADIYQTPRYLVIGTGKKITLECSQTMGHDKMYWYQQDPGMELHLIHYSYGVNSTEKGDLSSESTVSRIRTEHFPLTLESARPSHTSQYLCALVDRENTGELFFGEGSRLTVL.

The chain combines TRBV11-2 with TRBJ2-7; the D call may be TRBD1 or TRBD2 (5 bases each). Trimming stripped 2 bases from V and 4 bases from J, with 15 bases between. Germline lookup yields CDR1 SGHAT and CDR2 FQNNGV. The CDR3 spans 15 residues. The CDR3 nucleotides read TGTGCCAGCAGCTTATCAACGGGACCTCAGTACGAGCAGTACTTC. Amino acids: CASSLSTGPQYEQYF.

The chain combines TRBV29-1 with TRBJ2-3, with D perhaps TRBD2 (5 bases). The CDR3 spans 12 residues. Germline V gene lookup returns CDR1 SQVTM and CDR2 ANQGSEA. V was cut by 6 bases and J by 6 bases, with 13 bases left in between. As DNA, the CDR3 is TGCAGCGTCGGACGCTCGGGGGATACGCAGTATTTT. Translation gives CSVGRSGDTQYF.

J is TRBJ2-7 and V is TRBV19; D might be TRBD2 (5 bases). The V and J ends lost 1 base and 6 bases respectively, with 13 bases between them. This CDR3 contains 14 residues. Germline V gene sequence: CDR1 LNHDA, CDR2 SQIVND (reference sequence). CDR3 residues: CASSIVSGILEQYF. In DNA form, the CDR3 reads TGTGCCAGTAGTATAGTCTCGGGAATCCTCGAGCAGTACTTC.

This clonotype showed up just a few times. The rearrangement joins TRBV10-1 to TRBJ2-2, with D possibly being TRBD1 (6 bases). The CDR3 is 13 residues long. The V gene lost 4 bases and the J gene lost 4 bases, with 7 bases spanning the gap. CDR1 and CDR2 from the germline V gene are WNHNN and SYGVQD (reference sequence). CDR3 in amino acids: CASSARGTGELFF. In DNA, the CDR3 is TGCGCCAGCAGTGCCAGGGGCACCGGGGAGCTGTTTTTT.

The rearrangement uses TRBV15 and TRBJ1-5, with no clear D. There are 18 residues in the CDR3. The germline V and J ends were trimmed by 5 bases and 0 bases, with 20 bases remaining between them. Germline V gene lookup returns CDR1 LNHNV and CDR2 YYDKDF (reference sequence). CDR3 region: CATSPPLGLKNSNQPQHF. The CDR3 nucleotides are TGTGCCACCAGCCCCCCTTTAGGACTGAAAAATAGCAATCAGCCCCAGCATTTT.

J is TRBJ2-1 and V is TRBV11-2; TRBD2 matches at 12 bases. CDR3 length: 15 residues. Germline lookup yields CDR1 SGHAT and CDR2 FQNNGV. V lost 3 bases, J lost 6 bases, and 3 bases stayed unmatched. CDR3 protein: CASSLTSGGGNEQFF. The CDR3 DNA sequence: TGTGCCAGCAGCTTGACTAGCGGGGGAGGCAATGAGCAGTTCTTC.

V usage is TRBV7-9 and J usage is TRBJ1-1, with a weak D call TRBD1 (5 bases). Germline V gives CDR1 SEHNR, CDR2 FQNEAQ (reference sequence). This CDR3 contains 14 residues. V was pared by 2 bases and J by 4 bases, with 11 bases between. The CDR3 protein is CASSLSGSGTEAFF. CDR3 sequence (DNA): TGTGCCAGCAGCTTATCAGGGAGTGGCACTGAAGCTTTCTTT.

The chain joins TRBV6-1 to TRBJ2-2, with D perhaps matching TRBD1 (5 bases). Germline loops: CDR1 MNHNS, CDR2 SASEGT. This CDR3 is 14 amino acids long. V lost 6 bases and J 3 bases, leaving 11 bases between the germline ends. The CDR3 region has the DNA TGTGCCAGCAGACCCCTAGGGGACACCGGGGAGCTGTTTTTT. As protein: CASRPLGDTGELFF.

This clonotype was recorded at least ten times. This chain uses TRBV2 with TRBJ2-5; D unresolved. V gave up 5 bases and J gave up 2 bases, with 0 bases separating them. Per germline, CDR1 SNHLY and CDR2 FYNNEI. The CDR3 length is 10 residues. CDR3 amino acids: CASSQETQYF. For the CDR3, the DNA is TGTGCCAGCAGTCAAGAGACCCAGTACTTC.

This clonotype was detected only a few times. The chain combines TRBV7-2 with TRBJ2-1; 9 bases match TRBD2. Per the germline V gene, CDR1 is SGHTA and CDR2 is FQGNSA. The CDR3 spans 15 residues. V dropped 4 bases and J dropped 4; count of bases not matched to a gene: 5. The CDR3 DNA is TGTGCCAGCAGCTCGGGGACTAGCTTGTACAATGAGCAGTTCTTC. Residues: CASSSGTSLYNEQFF.

Worth noting for this clonotype: Its ends do not fully match the called genes, so a read error is possible. The genes are TRBV10-3 and TRBJ2-3; TRBD2 matches 8 bases. The CDR3 contains 14 residues. In germline, CDR1 is ENHRY, CDR2 SYGVKD. The CDR3 loop reads CAISLAGSTDRQYF. The CDR3, as DNA: TGTGCCATCAGTTTAGCGGGATCGACAGATAGGCAGTATTTT.

V and J are TRBV20-1 and TRBJ2-5; TRBD2 matches at 10 bases. The V and J ends lost 1 base and 5 bases, in that order; junction bases with no gene match: 7. Looked up from germline, CDR1 is DFQATT and CDR2 is SNEGSKA (reference sequence). The CDR3 covers 15 residues. The CDR3 spells CSARGASGSWETQYF. CDR3 bases: TGCAGTGCTAGAGGGGCTAGCGGGAGTTGGGAGACCCAGTACTTC.

This chain uses TRBV5-1 with TRBJ1-3; 7 bases are shared with TRBD1. Germline assignment: CDR1 SGHRS and CDR2 YFSETQ. With V trimmed by 5 bases and J by 7 bases, 6 bases remained unmatched. The CDR3 length is 13 residues. The CDR3 here is CASRGDRENTIYF. CDR3 coding DNA: TGCGCCAGCAGAGGAGACAGGGAGAACACCATATATTTT. The full variable domain, in which reference TRBV5-1 and TRBJ1-3 provide the parts outside the CDR3, is KAGVTQTPRYLIKTRGQQVTLSCSPISGHRSVSWYQQTPGQGLQFLFEYFSETQRNKGNFPGRFSGRQFSNSRSEMNVSTLELGDSALYLCASRGDRENTIYFGEGSWLTVV.

This clonotype was picked up many times. CDR3 loop: CASSPNRENEQFF. The CDR3 nucleotides are TGTGCCAGCTCACCAAACAGGGAGAATGAGCAGTTCTTC. This chain joins TRBV18 and TRBJ2-1; TRBD1 might be the D (6 bases). The V end lost 2 bases, the J end lost 7 bases, and 9 bases lay between the germline ends. There are 13 residues in the CDR3. The germline gives CDR1 KGHSH, CDR2 LQKENI.